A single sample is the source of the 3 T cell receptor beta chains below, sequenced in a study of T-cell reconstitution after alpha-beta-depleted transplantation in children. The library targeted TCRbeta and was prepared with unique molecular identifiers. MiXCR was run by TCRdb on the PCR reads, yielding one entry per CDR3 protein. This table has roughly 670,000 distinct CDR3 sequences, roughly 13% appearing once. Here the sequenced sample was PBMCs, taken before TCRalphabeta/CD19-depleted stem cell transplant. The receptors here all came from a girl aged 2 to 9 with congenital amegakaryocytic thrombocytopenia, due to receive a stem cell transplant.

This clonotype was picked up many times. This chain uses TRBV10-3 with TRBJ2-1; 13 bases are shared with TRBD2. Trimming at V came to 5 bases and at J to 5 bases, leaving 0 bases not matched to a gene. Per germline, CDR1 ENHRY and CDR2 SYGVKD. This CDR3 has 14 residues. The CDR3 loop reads CAISTSGRDNEQFF. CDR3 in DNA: TGTGCCATCAGTACTAGCGGGAGGGACAATGAGCAGTTCTTC.

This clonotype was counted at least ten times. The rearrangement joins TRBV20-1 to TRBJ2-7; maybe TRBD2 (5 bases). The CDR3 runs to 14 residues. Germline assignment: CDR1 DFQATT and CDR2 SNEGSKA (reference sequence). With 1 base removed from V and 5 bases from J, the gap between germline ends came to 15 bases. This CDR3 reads CSARVPGMINEQYF. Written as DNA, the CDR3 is TGCAGTGCTAGAGTTCCGGGAATGATCAACGAGCAGTACTTC.

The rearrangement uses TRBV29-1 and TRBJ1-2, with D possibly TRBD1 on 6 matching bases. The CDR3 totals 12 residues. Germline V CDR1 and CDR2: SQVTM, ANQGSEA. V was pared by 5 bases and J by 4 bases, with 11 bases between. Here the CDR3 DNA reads TGCAGCGTTAGGGTCAGGGGCTATGGCTACACCTTC. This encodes CSVRVRGYGYTF.